Each of the 9 T cell receptor beta chains below was sequenced from the same sample in a study of blood T cell repertoires in COVID-19. Assay used: immunoSEQ multiplex PCR; TCRdb lists only in-frame clones, some missing. This table has approximately 130,000 clones, around 78% appearing once. What was sequenced was peripheral blood. The origin of the receptors is a human donor in a cohort sampled during active COVID-19.

This clone appeared once. The rearrangement joins TRBV7-9 to TRBJ1-3; TRBD1 is a possible D gene (6 bases). With 5 bases removed from V and 2 bases from J, the gap between germline ends came to 16 bases. There are 16 residues in the CDR3. CDR1 and CDR2 from the germline V gene are SEHNR and FQNEAQ (reference sequence). The chain's CDR3 is CASSNPQGLAGNTIYF. DNA for the CDR3: TGTGCCAGCAGCAATCCCCAGGGGCTAGCTGGAAACACCATATATTTT.

The gene calls are TRBV11-1 and TRBJ1-1, with 7 positions matching TRBD1. The length of the CDR3 is 12 residues. V shed 5 bases and J 11 bases; nucleotides not matched to a gene: 8. The germline V gene encodes CDR1 SGHAT and CDR2 FQDESV (reference sequence). In DNA form, the CDR3 reads TGTGCCAGCAGCCGGGACAGTACTACTGCTTTCTTT. Its protein is CASSRDSTTAFF.

J is TRBJ2-7 and V is TRBV10-2; no reliable D call. This CDR3 spans 16 amino acids. The V gene's germline CDR1 is WSHSY and CDR2 SAAADI. Trimming took 0 bases from V and 4 from J, leaving 16 bases between them. CDR3 nucleotide sequence: TGCGCCAGCAGTGAGTCGACTCGTCGTAGTGGGTACGAGCAGTACTTC. Translation gives CASSESTRRSGYEQYF.

This rearrangement joins TRBV20-1 to TRBJ2-7; 9 bases agree with TRBD1. V dropped 3 bases and J dropped 2; count of bases not matched to a gene: 8. The length of the CDR3 is 15 residues. Germline values: CDR1 DFQATT, CDR2 SNEGSKA (reference sequence). CDR3: CSASSGDRAAYEQYF. In nucleotides, the CDR3 is TGCAGTGCTAGTTCCGGGGACAGGGCAGCCTACGAGCAGTACTTC.

This chain links TRBV6-6 with TRBJ1-1; 11 positions agree with TRBD1. The CDR3 is 17 residues long. J gave up 5 bases and V 5 bases, and 13 bases lay outside the gene matches. Germline lookup yields CDR1 MNHNY and CDR2 SVGAGI (reference sequence). The CDR3 region has the DNA TGTGCCAGCAGTCAGAAAAAGGACAGGGGGCATCGAACTGAAGCTTTCTTT. Protein sequence: CASSQKKDRGHRTEAFF.

For the CDR3, the DNA is TGTGCCAGCAGCCAAGATACAGGGGGAGGCTCTTGGGCTTTCTTT. Translation gives CASSQDTGGGSWAFF. The chain couples TRBV4-2 to TRBJ1-1; 8 nucleotides match TRBD1. J lost 11 bases, V lost 0 bases, and 11 bases had no gene match. Germline-derived CDR1 and CDR2 are LGHNA and YNFKEQ. This CDR3 is 15 amino acids long.

The chain combines TRBV12-3 or TRBV12-4 with TRBJ2-7, with 7 positions matching TRBD1. CDR3 length equals 13 residues. With V trimmed by 7 bases and J by 4 bases, 7 bases remained unmatched. CDR3 bases: TGTGCCAGCACCCCGGACAGGAATTACGAGCAGTACTTC. It specifies CASTPDRNYEQYF.

V is TRBV6-1 and J is TRBJ1-4; D gene ambiguous. Trimming stripped 4 bases from V and 2 bases from J, with 20 bases between. CDR1 and CDR2 from the germline V gene are MNHNS and SASEGT. This CDR3 region has 18 residues. For the CDR3, the DNA is TGTGCCAGCAGTGTTGATTTCGCACAGAGCCTTACTAATGAAAAACTGTTTTTT. Its protein product is CASSVDFAQSLTNEKLFF.

This clone came up a few times. This sequence joins TRBV4-2 and TRBJ2-3; TRBD2 aligns across 8 bases. The CDR3 covers 16 residues. Per germline, CDR1 LGHNA and CDR2 YNFKEQ. V dropped 0 bases and J dropped 6; count of bases not matched to a gene: 8. The CDR3 region is CASSQDSRAGVDTQYF. For the CDR3, the DNA is TGTGCCAGCAGCCAAGATTCGAGAGCGGGGGTTGATACGCAGTATTTT.